One T cell receptor beta chain is described in this entry. Its antigen is currently unknown. The authors ran a second PCR of about 6 to 11 cycles using a sample-barcoded 5' primer and a J-beta primer mix. MiXCR, applied by TCRdb to the 5' RACE reads, yields one record per CDR3 protein. The sample holds hundreds of thousands of distinct CDR3 sequences, roughly 56% seen once. This sample is part of a study of blood T cells in healthy people across ages. Study-wide findings and caveats: Among T cells, TCR beta diversity per million cells dropped roughly linearly as age rose.

The germline V gene encodes CDR1 SNHLY and CDR2 FYNNEI. This CDR3 contains 15 residues. V lost 2 bases to trimming and J lost 2 bases, with 12 bases between them. The receptor's source is a man aged 40-49 years in good health. The chain joins TRBV2 to TRBJ1-1; D gene uncertain. Input material: blood. The DNA for the CDR3 is TGTGCCAGCAGTGAATTAGGGCCGTTAAACACTGAAGCTTTCTTT. This codes for CASSELGPLNTEAFF. Filled out from reference TRBV2 and TRBJ1-1, the complete variable domain reads EPEVTQTPSHQVTQMGQEVILRCVPISNHLYFYWYRQILGQKVEFLVSFYNNEISEKSEIFDDQFSVERPDGSNFTLKIRSTKLEDSAMYFCASSELGPLNTEAFFGQGTRLTVV.